These 5 T cell receptor beta chains originate from one sample sequenced in a study of T cell repertoires in cytomegalovirus infection. MiXCR was run by TCRdb on the reads, yielding one entry per CDR3 protein. This table holds 200,000 to 300,000 distinct CDR3 sequences, 12% to 15% found once. The sequenced sample was PBMCs. All receptors derive from a human donor in good health (CMV status not recorded). Some clones in this sample may be carry-over from other donors' samples.

The gene calls are TRBV20-1 and TRBJ2-2, with 10 bases that match TRBD1. V lost 6 bases, J lost 6 bases, and 7 bases stayed unmatched. Germline V gene data show CDR1 as DFQATT and CDR2 as SNEGSKA (reference sequence). The CDR3 consists of 14 residues. CDR3 residues: CSARRQGAAGELFF. CDR3 bases: TGCAGTGCCCGAAGACAGGGGGCTGCCGGGGAGCTGTTTTTT.

This clonotype was detected a few times. The rearrangement joins TRBV20-1 to TRBJ1-1, with D unclear. The CDR3 has 14 amino acids. The ends were cut back, 2 bases at V and 3 bases at J, with 13 bases in the middle. The V gene's germline CDR1 is DFQATT and CDR2 SNEGSKA (reference sequence). As DNA, the CDR3 is TGCAGTGCTAGACCTCCCGAGGCGTACACTGAAGCTTTCTTT. It specifies CSARPPEAYTEAFF.

This clonotype was detected a few times. The chain has TRBV7-6 and TRBJ2-1; no clear D. Trimming cost V 2 bases and J 5 bases, with 4 bases left between them. The CDR3 loop spans 12 amino acids. The germline V gene encodes CDR1 SGHVS and CDR2 FNYEAQ. The CDR3 nucleotides read TGTGCCAGCAGCTTAAGCCACAATGAGCAGTTCTTC. Amino acids: CASSLSHNEQFF.

This clonotype was counted many times. This chain uses TRBV7-2 with TRBJ1-5; D unresolved. There are 14 residues in the CDR3. Germline-derived CDR1 and CDR2 are SGHTA and FQGNSA. The germline V and J ends were trimmed by 4 bases and 8 bases, with 15 bases remaining between them. The CDR3 region has the DNA TGTGCCAGCAGCTCCCTCGGACCCCCAGAGCCCCAGCATTTT. Amino acids: CASSSLGPPEPQHF.

The chain links TRBV6-5 to TRBJ1-2; D is ambiguous. This CDR3 has 13 amino acids. Germline-derived CDR1 and CDR2 are MNHEY and SVGAGI. Deletions cut 5 bases from V and 6 bases from J, with 13 bases between. The CDR3 sequence: CASSREAVNGYTF. DNA of the CDR3: TGTGCCAGCAGTAGGGAGGCCGTGAATGGCTACACCTTC.